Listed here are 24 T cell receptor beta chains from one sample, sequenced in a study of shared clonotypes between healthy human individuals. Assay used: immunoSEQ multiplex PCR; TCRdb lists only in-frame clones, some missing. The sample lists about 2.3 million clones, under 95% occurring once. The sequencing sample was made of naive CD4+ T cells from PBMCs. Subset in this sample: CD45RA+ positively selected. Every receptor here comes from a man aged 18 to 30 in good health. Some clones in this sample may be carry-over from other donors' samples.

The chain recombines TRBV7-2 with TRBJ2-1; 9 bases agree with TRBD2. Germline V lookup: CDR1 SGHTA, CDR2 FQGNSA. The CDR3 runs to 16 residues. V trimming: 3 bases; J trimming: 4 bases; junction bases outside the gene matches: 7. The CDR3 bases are TGTGCCAGCAGCTTCTTTAGCGGGAGAGGGTACAATGAGCAGTTCTTC. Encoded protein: CASSFFSGRGYNEQFF.

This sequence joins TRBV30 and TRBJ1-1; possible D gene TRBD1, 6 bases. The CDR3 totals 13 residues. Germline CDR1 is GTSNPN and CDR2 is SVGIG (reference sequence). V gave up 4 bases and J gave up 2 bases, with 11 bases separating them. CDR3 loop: CAWTHGGNTEAFF. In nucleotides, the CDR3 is TGTGCCTGGACGCACGGGGGCAACACTGAAGCTTTCTTT.

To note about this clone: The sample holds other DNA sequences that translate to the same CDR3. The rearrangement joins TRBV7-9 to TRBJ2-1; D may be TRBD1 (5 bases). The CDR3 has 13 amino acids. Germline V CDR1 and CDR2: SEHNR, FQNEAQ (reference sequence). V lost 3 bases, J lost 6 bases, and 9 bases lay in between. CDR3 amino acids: CASSLGLGNEQFF. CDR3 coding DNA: TGTGCCAGCAGCTTGGGGCTTGGCAATGAGCAGTTCTTC.

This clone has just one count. DNA of the CDR3: TGCGCCAGCGGACATGGGAAACGAGGGTCCTACGAGCAGTACTTC. Translation: CASGHGKRGSYEQYF. The chain carries TRBV5-1 and TRBJ2-7; D tentatively reads TRBD1 or TRBD2 (5 bases each). Germline V gene data show CDR1 as SGHRS and CDR2 as YFSETQ. The length of the CDR3 is 15 residues. V lost 7 bases and J lost 1, with 18 bases in between.

CDR3 protein: CASSLVPGRGTEAFF. The CDR3 DNA is TGTGCCAGCAGCTTAGTACCAGGCAGGGGCACTGAAGCTTTCTTT. J is TRBJ1-1 and V is TRBV11-1; TRBD1 might be the D (6 bases). This CDR3 spans 15 amino acids. V was shortened by 1 base and J by 4 bases, with 13 bases between the two germline ends. Looked up from germline, CDR1 is SGHAT and CDR2 is FQDESV (reference sequence). Full variable domain (rest looked up from reference TRBV11-1 and TRBJ1-1): EAEVAQSPRYKITEKSQAVAFWCDPISGHATLYWYRQILGQGPELLVQFQDESVVDDSQLPKDRFSAERLKGVDSTLKIQPAELGDSAMYLCASSLVPGRGTEAFFGQGTRLTVV.

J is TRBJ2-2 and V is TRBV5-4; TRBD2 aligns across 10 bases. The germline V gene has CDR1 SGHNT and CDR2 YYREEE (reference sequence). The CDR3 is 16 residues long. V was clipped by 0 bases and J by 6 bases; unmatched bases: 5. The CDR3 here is CASSLAPSGSPGELFF. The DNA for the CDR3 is TGTGCCAGCAGCTTGGCTCCTAGCGGGAGCCCCGGGGAGCTGTTTTTT.

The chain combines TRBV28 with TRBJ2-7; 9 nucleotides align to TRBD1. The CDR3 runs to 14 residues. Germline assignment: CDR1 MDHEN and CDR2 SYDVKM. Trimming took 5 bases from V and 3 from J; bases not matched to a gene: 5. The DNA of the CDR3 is TGTGCCAGCAGTCCCGGACAGGGGCACTACGAGCAGTACTTC. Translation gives CASSPGQGHYEQYF. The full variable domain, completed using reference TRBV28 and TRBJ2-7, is DVKVTQSSRYLVKRTGEKVFLECVQDMDHENMFWYRQDPGLGLRLIYFSYDVKMKEKGDIPEGYSVSREKKERFSLILESASTNQTSMYLCASSPGQGHYEQYFGPGTRLTVT.

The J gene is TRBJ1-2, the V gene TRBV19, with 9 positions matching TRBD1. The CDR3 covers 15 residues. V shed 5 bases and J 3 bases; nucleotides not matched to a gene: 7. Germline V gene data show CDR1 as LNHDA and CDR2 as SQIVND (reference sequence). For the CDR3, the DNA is TGTGCCAGTAGTCTAACAGGGGGCGCGGACTATGGCTACACCTTC. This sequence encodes CASSLTGGADYGYTF.

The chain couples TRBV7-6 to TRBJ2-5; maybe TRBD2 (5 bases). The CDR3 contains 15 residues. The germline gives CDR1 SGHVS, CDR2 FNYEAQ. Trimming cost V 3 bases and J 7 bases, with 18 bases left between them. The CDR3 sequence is CASSLAEVVSGTQYF. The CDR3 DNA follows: TGTGCCAGCAGCTTGGCGGAGGTTGTTTCTGGGACCCAGTACTTC.

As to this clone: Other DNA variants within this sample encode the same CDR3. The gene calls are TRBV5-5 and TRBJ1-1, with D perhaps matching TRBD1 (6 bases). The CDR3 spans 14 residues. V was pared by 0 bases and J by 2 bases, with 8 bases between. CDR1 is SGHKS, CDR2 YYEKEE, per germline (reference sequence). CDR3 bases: TGTGCCAGCAGCTTGGGGACAGTTAACACTGAAGCTTTCTTT. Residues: CASSLGTVNTEAFF.

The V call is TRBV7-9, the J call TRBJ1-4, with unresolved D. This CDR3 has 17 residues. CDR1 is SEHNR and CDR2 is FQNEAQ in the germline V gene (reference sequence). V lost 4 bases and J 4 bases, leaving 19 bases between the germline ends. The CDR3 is CASSSDVGRAFNEKLFF. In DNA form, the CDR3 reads TGTGCCAGCAGCTCCGACGTCGGGCGGGCCTTTAATGAAAAACTGTTTTTT.

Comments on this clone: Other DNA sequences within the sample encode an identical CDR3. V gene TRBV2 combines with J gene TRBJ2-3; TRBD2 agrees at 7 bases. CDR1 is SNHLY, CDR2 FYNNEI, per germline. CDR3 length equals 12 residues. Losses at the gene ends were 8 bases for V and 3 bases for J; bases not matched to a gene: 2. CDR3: CASSGGTDTQYF. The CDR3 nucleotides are TGTGCCAGCTCGGGGGGTACAGATACGCAGTATTTT.

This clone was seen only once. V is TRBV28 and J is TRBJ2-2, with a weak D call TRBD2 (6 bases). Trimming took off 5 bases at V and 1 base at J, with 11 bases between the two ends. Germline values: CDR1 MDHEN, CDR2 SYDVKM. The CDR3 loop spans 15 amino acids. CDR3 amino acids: CASSRDLLNTGELFF. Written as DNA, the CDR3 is TGTGCCAGCAGTAGGGACTTATTGAACACCGGGGAGCTGTTTTTT.

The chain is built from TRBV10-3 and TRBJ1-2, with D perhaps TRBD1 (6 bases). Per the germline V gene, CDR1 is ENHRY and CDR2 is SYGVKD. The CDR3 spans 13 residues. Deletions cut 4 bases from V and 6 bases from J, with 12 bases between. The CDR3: CAISGTVSDGYTF. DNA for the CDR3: TGTGCCATCAGTGGGACAGTGAGCGATGGCTACACCTTC.

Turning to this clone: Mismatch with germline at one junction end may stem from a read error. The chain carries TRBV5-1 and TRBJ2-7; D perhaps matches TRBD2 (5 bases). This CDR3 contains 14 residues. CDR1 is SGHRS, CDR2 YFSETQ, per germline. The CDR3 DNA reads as TGCGCCAGCAGATTGGCCCTAGGAGGCTACGAGCAGTACTTC. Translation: CASRLALGGYEQYF.

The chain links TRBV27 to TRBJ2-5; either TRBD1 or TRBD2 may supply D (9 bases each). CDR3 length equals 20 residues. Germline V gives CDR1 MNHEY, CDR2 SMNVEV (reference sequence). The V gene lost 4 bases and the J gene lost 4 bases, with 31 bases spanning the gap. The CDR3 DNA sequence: TGTGCCAGCAGTTCCACCGGGACAGGGTTTAGCGGGAGTGCACGAGAGACCCAGTACTTC. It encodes CASSSTGTGFSGSARETQYF.

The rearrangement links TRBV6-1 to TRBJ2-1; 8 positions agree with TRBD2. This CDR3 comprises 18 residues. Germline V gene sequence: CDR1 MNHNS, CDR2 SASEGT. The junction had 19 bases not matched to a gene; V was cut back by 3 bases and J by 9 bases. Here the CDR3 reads CASSDLPQGGRKRIEQFF. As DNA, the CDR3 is TGTGCCAGCAGTGACCTTCCTCAAGGCGGGAGGAAAAGAATTGAGCAGTTCTTC.

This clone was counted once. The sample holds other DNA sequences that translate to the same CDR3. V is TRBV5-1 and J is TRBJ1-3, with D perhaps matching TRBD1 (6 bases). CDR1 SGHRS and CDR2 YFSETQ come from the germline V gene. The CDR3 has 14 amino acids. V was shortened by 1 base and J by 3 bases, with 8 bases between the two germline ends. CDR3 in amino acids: CASSLTGYGNTIYF. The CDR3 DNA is TGCGCCAGCAGCTTGACAGGGTATGGAAACACCATATATTTT.

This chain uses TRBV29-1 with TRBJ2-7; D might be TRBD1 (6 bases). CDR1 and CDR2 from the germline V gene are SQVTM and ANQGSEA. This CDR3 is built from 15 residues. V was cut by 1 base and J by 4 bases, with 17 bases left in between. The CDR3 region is CSVEGRRQEIYEQYF. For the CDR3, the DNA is TGCAGCGTTGAAGGTAGGAGACAGGAAATATACGAGCAGTACTTC.

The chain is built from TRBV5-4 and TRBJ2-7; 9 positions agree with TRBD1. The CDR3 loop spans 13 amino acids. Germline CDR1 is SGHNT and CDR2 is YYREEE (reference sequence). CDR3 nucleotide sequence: TGTGCCAGCAGCTCGACTCAACCGGGACAGGGCCTCGTC. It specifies CASSSTQPGQGLV.

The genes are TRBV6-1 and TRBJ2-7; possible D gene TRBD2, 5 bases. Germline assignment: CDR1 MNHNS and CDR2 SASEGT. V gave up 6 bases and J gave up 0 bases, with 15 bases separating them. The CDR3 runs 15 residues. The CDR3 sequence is CASSRGRVYSYEQYF. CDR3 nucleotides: TGTGCCAGCAGCAGAGGGCGGGTCTACTCCTACGAGCAGTACTTC.

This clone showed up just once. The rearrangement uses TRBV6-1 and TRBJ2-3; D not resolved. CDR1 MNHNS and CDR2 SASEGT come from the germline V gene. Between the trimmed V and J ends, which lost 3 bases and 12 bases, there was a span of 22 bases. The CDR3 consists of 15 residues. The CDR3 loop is CASSDPPAYLIRQYF. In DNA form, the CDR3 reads TGTGCCAGCAGTGACCCCCCAGCTTACCTTATACGCCAGTATTTT.

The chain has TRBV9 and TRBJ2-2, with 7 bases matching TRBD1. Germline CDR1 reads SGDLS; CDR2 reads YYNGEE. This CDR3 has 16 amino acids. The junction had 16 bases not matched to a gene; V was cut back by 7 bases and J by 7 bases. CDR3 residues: CASQLVSRGHHGELFF. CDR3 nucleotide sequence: TGTGCCAGCCAGTTGGTGAGTAGGGGGCACCACGGGGAGCTGTTTTTT.

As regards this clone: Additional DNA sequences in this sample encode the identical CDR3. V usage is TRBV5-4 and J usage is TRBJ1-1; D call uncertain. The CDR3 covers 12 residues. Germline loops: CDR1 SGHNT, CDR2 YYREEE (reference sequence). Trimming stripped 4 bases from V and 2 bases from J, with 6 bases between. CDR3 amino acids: CASSLKNTEAFF. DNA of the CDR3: TGTGCCAGCAGCCTCAAAAACACTGAAGCTTTCTTT.